What follows are 32 T cell receptor beta chains derived from one specimen sequenced in a study of T cell changes during pregnancy in multiple sclerosis. Profiling relied on immunoSEQ multiplex PCR, and the TCRdb table lists in-frame clones only, not all of them. The sample holds roughly 41,000 clones; roughly 94% are singletons and the top ten take approximately 1.6%. The material was peripheral blood, obtained in the third trimester of pregnancy. The receptors come from a female donor with multiple sclerosis, enrolled in a pregnancy study.

The V call is TRBV30, the J call TRBJ1-3; D ambiguous. Per the germline V gene, CDR1 is GTSNPN and CDR2 is SVGIG (reference sequence). The CDR3 runs to 13 residues. The ends were cut back, 0 bases at V and 6 bases at J, with 9 bases in the middle. The CDR3 protein is CAWSVRVVNTIYF. CDR3 coding DNA: TGTGCCTGGAGTGTGCGGGTAGTAAACACCATATATTTT.

The chain employs TRBV5-4 and TRBJ1-2; D is unclear. The V end lost 4 bases, the J end lost 7 bases, and 14 bases lay between the germline ends. The CDR3 covers 13 residues. Germline-derived CDR1 and CDR2 are SGHNT and YYREEE (reference sequence). DNA for the CDR3: TGTGCCAGCAGCAGCCCCACACCAGGTGGCTACACCTTC. Amino acid sequence: CASSSPTPGGYTF.

The J gene is TRBJ2-2, the V gene TRBV19; TRBD1 aligns across 12 bases. The ends lost 4 bases at V and 7 bases at J; junction bases unmatched: 7. Germline CDR1 LNHDA, CDR2 SQIVND (reference sequence). CDR3 length equals 16 residues. The CDR3 nucleotides read TGTGCCAGTAGTACGGGACAGGGGGCGACCGGCGGGGAGCTGTTTTTT. It specifies CASSTGQGATGGELFF.

This sequence joins TRBV30 and TRBJ1-2; no clear D gene. Trimming left V 4 bases short and J 6 bases short, with 15 bases between. Germline CDR1 and CDR2: GTSNPN and SVGIG (reference sequence). The CDR3 is 13 residues long. The CDR3, as DNA: TGTGCCTGGACTCCCTCGCAGGTCGATGGCTACACCTTC. Translating gives CAWTPSQVDGYTF.

The rearrangement joins TRBV5-6 to TRBJ2-1; 10 nucleotides match TRBD2. Germline lookup yields CDR1 SGHDT and CDR2 YYEEEE. The CDR3 has 15 amino acids. V lost 3 bases to trimming and J lost 3 bases; unmatched junction nucleotides: 3. CDR3 nucleotide sequence: TGTGCCAGCAGCTCACTAGCGGGGTACTACAATGAGCAGTTCTTC. Translated: CASSSLAGYYNEQFF.

The V gene is TRBV18, the J gene TRBJ2-2; 8 bases are shared with TRBD2. The CDR3 extends over 16 amino acids. With V trimmed by 4 bases and J by 2 bases, 6 bases remained unmatched. Germline CDR1 reads KGHSH; CDR2 reads LQKENI. For the CDR3, the DNA is TGTGCCAGCTCACTTGGACTAGCCGTTAACACCGGGGAGCTGTTTTTT. Its translation is CASSLGLAVNTGELFF.

The chain links TRBV7-9 to TRBJ2-7; a weak D match, TRBD2 (5 bases). V was pared by 5 bases and J by 3 bases, with 14 bases between. The CDR3 has 14 residues. Per the germline V gene, CDR1 is SEHNR and CDR2 is FQNEAQ (reference sequence). CDR3 loop: CASSLARGYYEQYF. The CDR3 DNA sequence: TGTGCCAGCAGCCTCGCCCGGGGATACTACGAGCAGTACTTC.

This sequence joins TRBV29-1 and TRBJ1-1; D may be TRBD1 (5 bases). CDR1 and CDR2 from the germline V gene are SQVTM and ANQGSEA. V lost 7 bases, J lost 1 base, and 10 bases lay in between. The CDR3 extends over 12 amino acids. CDR3 sequence reads: CSALQGNTEAFF. The CDR3 nucleotides are TGCAGCGCTCTCCAGGGGAACACTGAAGCTTTCTTT.

The chain has TRBV7-6 and TRBJ1-1; D is unresolved. The V gene lost 1 base and the J gene lost 7 bases, with 16 bases spanning the gap. Looked up from germline, CDR1 is SGHVS and CDR2 is FNYEAQ. This CDR3 has 15 residues. The CDR3 region has the DNA TGTGCCAGCAGCTTAGGAGGTGCCCGGGTCTATGAAGCTTTCTTT. Protein sequence: CASSLGGARVYEAFF.

The rearrangement links TRBV4-2 to TRBJ1-2; TRBD1 might be the D (5 bases). With 0 bases removed from V and 0 bases from J, the gap between germline ends came to 14 bases. This CDR3 has 17 residues. From germline, CDR1 is LGHNA and CDR2 YNFKEQ. This CDR3 is CASSQDEGLQANYGYTF. The CDR3 coding sequence is TGTGCCAGCAGCCAAGATGAGGGACTGCAAGCTAACTATGGCTACACCTTC.

The V call is TRBV7-3, the J call TRBJ2-7, with D possibly being TRBD1 (6 bases). The germline gives CDR1 SGHTA, CDR2 FQGTGA. The V end lost 2 bases, the J end lost 6 bases, and 11 bases lay between the germline ends. The CDR3 totals 13 residues. The DNA of the CDR3 is TGTGCCAGCAGCTTACTTCAGGGGTCCGAGCAGTACTTC. Translation: CASSLLQGSEQYF.

The V gene is TRBV27, the J gene TRBJ2-7; D is perhaps TRBD1 (6 bases). V was clipped by 5 bases and J by 0 bases, with 8 bases between them. Germline CDR1 MNHEY, CDR2 SMNVEV (reference sequence). The CDR3 contains 13 residues. CDR3 sequence reads: CASSRDTSYEQYF. For the CDR3, the DNA is TGTGCCAGCAGTCGGGACACCTCCTACGAGCAGTACTTC.

V is TRBV30 and J is TRBJ2-1, with 13 nucleotides matching TRBD2. Germline V gene lookup returns CDR1 GTSNPN and CDR2 SVGIG (reference sequence). CDR3 length: 13 amino acids. V lost 4 bases and J lost 7; bases outside the gene matches: 1. As DNA, the CDR3 is TGTGCCTGGAAACTAGCGGGGGGGAATGAGCAGTTCTTC. This gives the protein CAWKLAGGNEQFF. The full variable domain, rest sourced from reference TRBV30 and TRBJ2-1, is SQTIHQWPATLVQPVGSPLSLECTVEGTSNPNLYWYRQAAGRGLQLLFYSVGIGQISSEVPQNLSASRPQDRQFILSSKKLLLSDSGFYLCAWKLAGGNEQFFGPGTRLTVL.

This chain links TRBV7-9 with TRBJ2-1; TRBD1 is a possible D gene (6 bases). Germline assignment: CDR1 SEHNR and CDR2 FQNEAQ (reference sequence). V was cut by 2 bases and J by 4 bases, with 18 bases left in between. This CDR3 has 17 residues. The CDR3 is CASSLNIPRGRYNEQFF. The CDR3 bases are TGTGCCAGCAGCTTAAATATTCCCAGGGGACGGTACAATGAGCAGTTCTTC.

This clone has a single count. The chain is built from TRBV5-1 and TRBJ2-3; tentative D call: TRBD2 (8 bases). Germline CDR1 is SGHRS and CDR2 is YFSETQ. There are 15 residues in the CDR3. Trimming removed 4 bases at V and 6 bases at J, with 18 bases between. The CDR3 here is CASSKGLAGGDTQYF. CDR3 nucleotides: TGCGCCAGCAGCAAAGGACTAGCAGGGGGGGATACGCAGTATTTT.

The chain joins TRBV28 to TRBJ2-7, with 12 bases lining up with TRBD2. CDR3 length: 15 residues. Trimming removed 8 bases from V and 5 bases from J; junction bases left unmatched: 10. Germline values: CDR1 MDHEN, CDR2 SYDVKM. Here the CDR3 DNA reads TGTGCCAGCTTACCGACTAGCGGGAGTAGGAACGAGCAGTACTTC. It encodes CASLPTSGSRNEQYF. Full variable domain (rest looked up from reference TRBV28 and TRBJ2-7): DVKVTQSSRYLVKRTGEKVFLECVQDMDHENMFWYRQDPGLGLRLIYFSYDVKMKEKGDIPEGYSVSREKKERFSLILESASTNQTSMYLCASLPTSGSRNEQYFGPGTRLTVT.

The chain is built from TRBV14 and TRBJ2-5; 9 bases line up with TRBD2. The V segment lost 1 base and the J segment 3 bases; nucleotides outside the gene matches: 6. This CDR3 has 16 amino acids. Germline V CDR1 and CDR2: SGHDN, FVKESK. The CDR3 DNA sequence: TGTGCCAGCAGCCAAGGAAGGAGACTAGCGGAAGAGACCCAGTACTTC. It specifies CASSQGRRLAEETQYF.

The chain links TRBV5-4 to TRBJ2-7; 11 nucleotides match TRBD2. V lost 0 bases, J lost 7 bases, and 9 bases stayed unmatched. In germline, CDR1 is SGHNT, CDR2 YYREEE (reference sequence). The CDR3 has 16 amino acids. CDR3 in DNA: TGTGCCAGCAGCTTGGAGGGTAGCGGGAGGGCCGGAGAGCAGTACTTC. Its protein product is CASSLEGSGRAGEQYF.

Notes on this clone: Sequence at one end of the junction differs from germline and may be a read error. This chain joins TRBV7-7 and TRBJ2-3; TRBD2 matches 9 bases. Per germline, CDR1 SSHAT and CDR2 FNYEAQ (reference sequence). CDR3 size: 16 residues. The CDR3 nucleotides are TGTGCTAGCAGCTTAGATTGGACTAGCGATCCGAATACGCAGTATTTT. This codes for CASSLDWTSDPNTQYF.

The chain is built from TRBV30 and TRBJ1-5; 11 bases fit TRBD1. The germline V gene has CDR1 GTSNPN and CDR2 SVGIG (reference sequence). This CDR3 is built from 14 residues. With 3 bases clipped from V and 7 bases from J, the junction kept 5 bases outside the gene matches. The CDR3 DNA is TGTGCCTGGAGGGACAGGGGGCTAGGACAGCCCCAGCATTTT. Encoded protein: CAWRDRGLGQPQHF.

DNA of the CDR3: TGTGCCTGGAGTTGCGTCCCCCCACCCCCCACAGAGACCCAGTACTTC. It codes for CAWSCVPPPPTETQYF. V usage is TRBV30 and J usage is TRBJ2-5; D not certain. This CDR3 has 16 amino acids. CDR1 GTSNPN and CDR2 SVGIG come from the germline V gene (reference sequence). Trimming removed 2 bases from V and 4 bases from J, with 20 bases in between.

The chain carries TRBV19 and TRBJ1-1; D not resolved. V was clipped by 0 bases and J by 2 bases, with 7 bases between them. This CDR3 has 14 amino acids. CDR1 LNHDA and CDR2 SQIVND come from the germline V gene (reference sequence). Written as DNA, the CDR3 is TGTGCCAGTAGTATAGATTGGAGTAACACTGAAGCTTTCTTT. It yields the protein CASSIDWSNTEAFF.

This clone was seen only once. The DNA of the CDR3 is TGTGCCAGCAGATCTCAGGGTGCTAATGAAAAACTGTTTTTT. Translation: CASRSQGANEKLFF. The chain is built from TRBV7-9 and TRBJ1-4; possibly TRBD1 for D (5 bases). This CDR3 comprises 14 residues. The V gene lost 6 bases and the J gene lost 3 bases, with 11 bases spanning the gap. CDR1 SEHNR and CDR2 FQNEAQ come from the germline V gene (reference sequence).

The chain employs TRBV5-4 and TRBJ1-1, with 8 bases identical to TRBD1. Germline values: CDR1 SGHNT, CDR2 YYREEE (reference sequence). The ends lost 2 bases at V and 1 base at J; junction bases unmatched: 7. The CDR3 contains 16 residues. In DNA, the CDR3 is TGTGCCAGCAGCTTTGAGCGACAGGGGAAGAACACTGAAGCTTTCTTT. Its protein product is CASSFERQGKNTEAFF.

The rearrangement joins TRBV5-4 to TRBJ1-2; D is possibly TRBD1 (5 bases). Germline CDR1 SGHNT, CDR2 YYREEE (reference sequence). V lost 3 bases to trimming and J lost 4 bases, with 25 bases between them. The CDR3 has 18 amino acids. CDR3 sequence reads: CASSSYTGPPRDSYGYTF. CDR3 coding DNA: TGTGCCAGCAGCTCCTACACTGGACCGCCCAGGGATAGCTATGGCTACACCTTC.

The gene calls are TRBV6-5 and TRBJ1-2; TRBD1 agrees at 7 bases. The V gene end was trimmed by 4 bases and the J gene end by 3 bases; junction bases not matched to a gene: 8. The CDR3 has 15 residues. The germline CDR1 and CDR2 sequences are MNHEY and SVGAGI. The CDR3 bases are TGTGCCAGCAGTTCACGACAGGGTCCGCACTATGGCTACACCTTC. This translates into CASSSRQGPHYGYTF.

This chain joins TRBV18 and TRBJ2-5, with 7 bases that match TRBD1. Looked up from germline, CDR1 is KGHSH and CDR2 is LQKENI. The CDR3 is made up of 14 amino acids. With V trimmed by 3 bases and J by 5 bases, 6 bases remained unmatched. The CDR3 DNA reads TGTGCCAGCTCACCGTGGGACAGAAGGGAGACCCAGTACTTC. Amino acid sequence: CASSPWDRRETQYF.

The chain recombines TRBV15 with TRBJ1-1; D is unresolved. This CDR3 region has 13 residues. The germline V gene encodes CDR1 LNHNV and CDR2 YYDKDF (reference sequence). V was trimmed by 1 base and J by 1 base, leaving 4 bases between them. CDR3 loop: CATSRGGNTEAFF. CDR3 nucleotide sequence: TGTGCCACCAGCAGAGGCGGGAACACTGAAGCTTTCTTT.

The V call is TRBV5-6, the J call TRBJ1-4; D uncertain. The V gene's germline CDR1 is SGHDT and CDR2 YYEEEE. Trimming took off 5 bases at V and 4 bases at J, with 18 bases between the two ends. The length of the CDR3 is 16 residues. The chain's CDR3 is CASRTPLRQVNEKLFF. DNA of the CDR3: TGTGCCAGCAGGACACCCCTTAGGCAGGTTAATGAAAAACTGTTTTTT.

V usage is TRBV2 and J usage is TRBJ2-2; TRBD1 might be the D (6 bases). Germline V gene sequence: CDR1 SNHLY, CDR2 FYNNEI. This CDR3 region has 14 residues. Deletions cut 3 bases from V and 5 bases from J, with 10 bases between. The CDR3 spells CASSDRGMTGELFF. Written as DNA, the CDR3 is TGTGCCAGCAGTGACAGGGGAATGACCGGGGAGCTGTTTTTT. Full variable domain (remainder filled in from reference TRBV2 and TRBJ2-2): EPEVTQTPSHQVTQMGQEVILRCVPISNHLYFYWYRQILGQKVEFLVSFYNNEISEKSEIFDDQFSVERPDGSNFTLKIRSTKLEDSAMYFCASSDRGMTGELFFGEGSRLTVL.

The chain is built from TRBV18 and TRBJ2-3; D perhaps matches TRBD1 (6 bases). The germline V gene encodes CDR1 KGHSH and CDR2 LQKENI. The CDR3 consists of 16 residues. The V gene lost 3 bases and the J gene lost 1 base, with 14 bases spanning the gap. CDR3 protein: CASSPQGMVGTDTQYF. CDR3 DNA: TGTGCCAGCTCACCGCAGGGGATGGTTGGCACAGATACGCAGTATTTT.

The chain carries TRBV21-1 and TRBJ1-2. TRBV21-1 is labeled a pseudogene. The CDR3 is 15 residues long. CDR3 in DNA: TGTGCCAGCAGCAAACCCCCAGTGGACTACTATGGCTACACCTTC. This codes for CASSKPPVDYYGYTF.